Listed below are T cell receptor beta chains from one sample, sequenced in a study of T cells in localized non-small cell lung cancer. The assay was immunoSEQ multiplex PCR, and TCRdb's table has in-frame clones only and misses some. The table lists more than 15,000 clones, about 89% of them singletons. The sequencing used peripheral blood, collected before any cancer treatment. These receptor sequences come from a female donor at least 60 years old with stage III squamous cell lung carcinoma. Each CDR3 is given without its conserved first and last residue.

TRBV7-9 ASSWGGGGSYEQY
TRBV5-4 ASSPSSSGGKTDTQY
TRBV6-6 ASSSEGNTEAF
TRBV5-1 ASRTGTDGYT
TRBV27 ASSLDTGELF
TRBV6-5 ASSYSVSGSYEQY
TRBV7-9 ASSLGTDTQY
TRBV5-1 ASSFDTSESYEQY
TRBV27 ASSFLAGAPDTQY
TRBV18 ASSPGGSTEAF
TRBV5-4 ASSLGLAVTDTQY
TRBV7-8 ASSLGPGGYEQY
TRBV5-1 ASSLKGSTEAF